A selection of T cell receptor beta chains follows, all from one sample in a study of OX40 agonist ivuxolimab in advanced cancers. Only in-frame clones appear in the TCRdb table, and some are missing; sequencing was by immunoSEQ multiplex PCR. The sample has 65,000 to 80,000 clones; 89% are singletons. The input for sequencing was CD4+ or CD8+ T cells sorted from blood, taken in a trial of the OX40 agonist ivuxolimab. The receptors stem from an adult with an advanced solid tumor such as melanoma, head and neck, liver or kidney cancer. Each CDR3 is given with its conserved first and last residue. D genes are given only for firm matches. The size field is filled for only some rows; it gives once, few, many or a size class.

clone size | J gene | V gene | D gene | CDR3 DNA | CDR3 protein
NA | TRBJ2-1 | TRBV19 | TRBD2 | TGTGCCAGTAGTTCTAGCGGGAGGACTTACAATGAGCAGTTCTTC | CASSSSGRTYNEQFF
NA | TRBJ2-2 | TRBV9 | TRBD1 | TGTGCCAGCAGCGTGCTGTGGGACAGCAACACCGGGGAGCTGTTTTTT | CASSVLWDSNTGELFF
NA | TRBJ2-3 | TRBV30 | NA | TGTGCCTGGAGTGTAGGGATCCCAGATACGCAGTATTTT | CAWSVGIPDTQYF
once | TRBJ2-7 | TRBV6-1 | NA | TGTGCCAGCAGTGAAGGGGCGGACCCCTACGAGCAGTACTTC | CASSEGADPYEQYF
NA | TRBJ2-3 | TRBV14 | TRBD2 | TGTGCCAGCAGCCCTTTAGCGGGAGACCCGCGGTATTTT | CASSPLAGDPRYF
NA | TRBJ2-7 | TRBV5-1 | NA | TGCGCCACCTCAGCCTTGGGTGGGGCGGTAGTCTACGAGCAGTACTTC | CATSALGGAVVYEQYF
NA | TRBJ1-5 | TRBV2 | NA | TGTGCCAGCAGTCTACGACAGTCAAATCAGCCCCAGCATTTT | CASSLRQSNQPQHF
once | TRBJ2-3 | TRBV2 | TRBD2 | TGTGCCAGCAGTGAAGCACCTAGCGGGAGGGCCCTAGATACGCAGTATTTT | CASSEAPSGRALDTQYF
once | TRBJ2-7 | TRBV6-5 | NA | TGTGCCAGCAGTGAGCAGACCTACGAGCAGTACTTC | CASSEQTYEQYF
once | TRBJ2-7 | TRBV5-4 | NA | TGTGCCACCCGAAATGGACAGAAATTACCTATCTACGAGCAGTACTTC | CATRNGQKLPIYEQYF
NA | TRBJ2-2 | TRBV6-4 | TRBD1 | TGTGCCAGCAGAGATACCGACAGGGGGCCGGGGGAGCTGTTTTTT | CASRDTDRGPGELFF
NA | TRBJ2-2 | TRBV2 | TRBD2 | TGTGCCAGCAGTGCCCCTAGCGGGTTCACCGGGGAGCTGTTTTTT | CASSAPSGFTGELFF
NA | TRBJ1-2 | TRBV7-2 | NA | TGTGCCAGCAGCTTTGGCAGGATTGGCTACACCTTC | CASSFGRIGYTF
NA | TRBJ2-2 | TRBV7-2 | NA | TGTGCCAGCAGCAGAATCACCGGGGAGCTGTTTTTT | CASSRITGELFF
few | TRBJ2-7 | TRBV2 | TRBD1 | TGTGCCAGCACCCGGGACAGGGGGCGATTGGGCCCCTACGAGCAGTACTTC | CASTRDRGRLGPYEQYF
NA | TRBJ2-1 | TRBV25-1 | TRBD2 | TGTGCCAGCACCGAAGGGACTAGCGGGAATGAGCAGTTCTTC | CASTEGTSGNEQFF
NA | TRBJ2-7 | TRBV11-3 | NA | TGTGCCAGCAGCTTAGTAAACGAGCAGTACTTC | CASSLVNEQYF
once | TRBJ1-2 | TRBV6-5 | TRBD1 | TGTGCCAGCAGTCAGGGACAGGAGGTTTATGGCTACACCTTC | CASSQGQEVYGYTF
NA | TRBJ1-4 | TRBV19 | NA | TGTGCCAGTAGTATAGGGCCGCGGGGCGGGCCGGGAAAAAAACTGTTTTTT | CASSIGPRGGPGKKLFF
NA | TRBJ2-5 | TRBV29-1 | TRBD1 | TGCAGCGTAGACAGGGGACGGGAGACCCAGTACTTC | CSVDRGRETQYF
NA | TRBJ2-1 | TRBV10-3 | TRBD2 | TGTGCCATCAGGGGGGGACTAGCGGACTCCTACAATGAGCAGTTCTTC | CAIRGGLADSYNEQFF
once | TRBJ1-2 | TRBV6-5 | NA | TGTGCCAGCAGTTCTGGGACGGTTAACTATGGCTACACCTTC | CASSSGTVNYGYTF
NA | TRBJ2-5 | TRBV2 | NA | TGTGCCAGCAGAGAGACAGGCGGAAGCCAAGAGACCCAGTACTTC | CASRETGGSQETQYF
NA | TRBJ2-5 | TRBV25-1 | TRBD1 | TGTGCCAGCAGCTTCAGACAGGGGCGTTCGAAGACCCAGTACTTC | CASSFRQGRSKTQYF
NA | TRBJ2-2 | TRBV29-1 | NA | TGCAGCGTTGCCAGGGGAAAATCCGGGGAGCTGTTTTTT | CSVARGKSGELFF
NA | TRBJ1-1 | TRBV19 | NA | TGTGCCAGTAGTCCGGTGAGGAACACTGAAGCTTTCTTT | CASSPVRNTEAFF
NA | TRBJ2-1 | TRBV20-1 | NA | TGCAGTGCTAGTCCTGGGGATGAGCAGTTCTTC | CSASPGDEQFF
NA | TRBJ2-2 | TRBV5-1 | NA | TGCGCCAGCAGCTCGGGACAAAACACCGGGGAGCTGTTTTTT | CASSSGQNTGELFF
NA | TRBJ2-3 | TRBV7-9 | NA | TGTGCCAGCAGCTTAAGTTGGACAGATACGCAGTATTTT | CASSLSWTDTQYF
NA | TRBJ2-7 | TRBV19 | NA | TGTGCCAGTAGTATAGAAACAGCCTACGAGCAGTACTTC | CASSIETAYEQYF
NA | TRBJ1-6 | TRBV18 | NA | TGTGCCAGCTCTACAGAGACTTCACCCCTCCACTTT | CASSTETSPLHF
NA | TRBJ2-1 | TRBV5-1 | NA | TGCGCCAGCAGCTTTGGGACTCACCCCTACAATGAGCAGTTCTTC | CASSFGTHPYNEQFF
NA | TRBJ1-1 | TRBV5-1 | TRBD1 | TGCGCCAGCAGCTCACGGGGACAGGAGAACACTGAAGCTTTCTTT | CASSSRGQENTEAFF
NA | TRBJ2-1 | TRBV6-1 | NA | TGTGCCAGCAGATACAGGTACAATGAGCAGTTCTTC | CASRYRYNEQFF
NA | TRBJ2-7 | TRBV29-1 | NA | TGCAGCGTTGAAGTTGTAGCCTACGAGCAGTACTTC | CSVEVVAYEQYF
NA | TRBJ1-2 | TRBV7-9 | NA | TGTGCCAGCAGCTTAGAAGGCCAGGGGCGATACTATGGCTACACCTTC | CASSLEGQGRYYGYTF
NA | TRBJ1-3 | TRBV9 | NA | TGTGCCAGCAGCGTAGGGTCGAGCTCTGGAAACACCATATATTTT | CASSVGSSSGNTIYF
NA | TRBJ2-5 | TRBV10-2 | NA | TGCGCCAGCAGTGAGTCCAACTTAGTGTCAGAGACCCAGTACTTC | CASSESNLVSETQYF
NA | TRBJ2-2 | TRBV9 | NA | TGTGCCAGCAGCGCCAGGAGGGCAGCGGGGGAGCTGTTTTTT | CASSARRAAGELFF
NA | TRBJ2-2 | TRBV7-2 | NA | TGTGCCAGCAGCCCTCTCGCGGGTCGAAACACCGGGGAGCTGTTTTTT | CASSPLAGRNTGELFF
few | TRBJ1-1 | TRBV27 | NA | TGTGCCAGCAGTACAAGACAGAAGAACACTGAAGCTTTCTTT | CASSTRQKNTEAFF
NA | TRBJ1-3 | TRBV5-1 | TRBD1 | TGCGCCAGCAGCACGGGACAGGGAGGAAACACCATATATTTT | CASSTGQGGNTIYF
NA | TRBJ2-1 | TRBV10-1 | NA | TGCGCCAGCAGCGCAGTCGGCGGACTTTACAATGAGCAGTTCTTC | CASSAVGGLYNEQFF
NA | TRBJ1-2 | TRBV18 | TRBD1 | TGTGCCAGCTCACCAGGACAGGGAATCGGCTATGGCTACACCTTC | CASSPGQGIGYGYTF
NA | TRBJ2-7 | TRBV19 | TRBD2 | TGTGCCAGTAGTTCGCAAGCGGGAGGCTCCTACGAGCAGTACTTC | CASSSQAGGSYEQYF
NA | TRBJ1-4 | TRBV6-1 | NA | TGTGCCAGCAGTGAAGGACAGGAGTCTAATGAAAAACTGTTTTTT | CASSEGQESNEKLFF
NA | TRBJ2-7 | TRBV30 | TRBD2 | TGTGCCTGGAGTTTCTTACGGACTAGCGGGTTTTCCTACGAGCAGTACTTC | CAWSFLRTSGFSYEQYF
NA | TRBJ2-1 | TRBV27 | NA | TGTGCCAGCAGTTTAAGGAGCTCCTACAATGAGCAGTTCTTC | CASSLRSSYNEQFF
NA | TRBJ2-1 | TRBV10-3 | TRBD1 | TGTGCCTCGACAACCGGGACAGGGACAAATGAGCAGTTCTTC | CASTTGTGTNEQFF
NA | TRBJ2-1 | TRBV6-5 | TRBD2 | TGTGCCAGCAGCCCGGGACTAGCTGGGGGCAATGAGCAGTTCTTC | CASSPGLAGGNEQFF
NA | TRBJ1-2 | TRBV10-3 | TRBD1 | TGTGCCATCAGCCCCGACAGGGTCTATGGCTACACCTTC | CAISPDRVYGYTF
NA | TRBJ1-2 | TRBV6-6 | TRBD1 | TGTGCCAGCATATTGGGACAGGGGACCTATGGCTACACCTTC | CASILGQGTYGYTF
few | TRBJ2-7 | TRBV7-2 | NA | TGTGCCAGCAGCTTAGTAGGGCTACAGCAGTACTTC | CASSLVGLQQYF